The 24 T cell receptor beta chains reported below all come from one sample, sequenced in a study of T-cell memory formation after mild COVID-19. TCRdb re-called the 5' RACE reads through MiXCR, storing one row per CDR3 protein. The data hold about 150,000 distinct CDR3 sequences, with more than 12% observed a single time. The specimen sequenced was PBMCs or a T cell subset sorted from them (not recorded which). The receptors originated from an adult woman who had mild COVID-19 (a few samples of this study predate the infection). Cell type and time point are not known.

The J gene is TRBJ1-1, the V gene TRBV7-9, with D perhaps matching TRBD1 (6 bases). Germline CDR1 and CDR2: SEHNR and FQNEAQ (reference sequence). The V end lost 10 bases, the J end lost 4 bases, and 19 bases lay between the germline ends. CDR3 length equals 14 residues. CDR3 in DNA: TGTGCCACCACAAGGGGGGGGGAAGCCACTGAAGCTTTCTTT. Translated: CATTRGGEATEAFF.

This chain connects TRBV12-3 or TRBV12-4 to TRBJ1-2; TRBD1 matches at 8 bases. The CDR3 is made up of 13 amino acids. The junction had 6 bases not matched to a gene; V was cut back by 5 bases and J by 7 bases. The CDR3 nucleotides are TGTGCCAGCAGTCAGACAGGGGTAGGTGGCTACACCTTC. Protein product: CASSQTGVGGYTF.

The V call is TRBV24-1, the J call TRBJ1-5; no clear D. The V and J ends lost 4 bases and 7 bases respectively, with 10 bases between them. CDR1 is KGHDR, CDR2 SFDVKD, per germline. This CDR3 contains 13 residues. As DNA, the CDR3 is TGTGCCACCAGTGACCCACGGGGACAGCCCCAGCATTTT. Translating gives CATSDPRGQPQHF.

This chain joins TRBV7-9 and TRBJ2-7; TRBD2 agrees at 13 bases. Germline CDR1 and CDR2: SEHNR and FQNEAQ (reference sequence). The J segment lost 3 bases and the V segment lost 0 bases, leaving 8 bases of the junction unmatched. The CDR3 length is 18 residues. CDR3 DNA: TGTGCCAGCAGCTTAGCGCTGCTTGGACTAGCGGGAGACTACGAGCAGTACTTC. The encoded protein is CASSLALLGLAGDYEQYF.

The chain combines TRBV12-3 or TRBV12-4 with TRBJ1-1; no reliable D call. V was trimmed by 0 bases and J by 6 bases, leaving 20 bases between them. The CDR3 is 17 amino acids. The CDR3: CASSLAKGSGGPPEAFF. In DNA form, the CDR3 reads TGTGCCAGCAGTTTAGCGAAAGGTTCAGGAGGGCCCCCTGAAGCTTTCTTT.

The chain joins TRBV6-6 to TRBJ1-6; 11 nucleotides agree with TRBD1. The ends lost 7 bases at V and 9 bases at J; junction bases unmatched: 5. The CDR3 covers 14 residues. Germline V gene sequence: CDR1 MNHNY, CDR2 SVGAGI (reference sequence). The CDR3: CASTPGTGGSPLHF. The CDR3, as DNA: TGTGCCAGCACCCCAGGGACAGGGGGTTCACCCCTCCACTTT.

This chain links TRBV7-2 with TRBJ1-3; D might be TRBD1 (6 bases). The CDR3 sequence is 18 residues long. Germline-derived CDR1 and CDR2 are SGHTA and FQGNSA. Trimming removed 5 bases at V and 1 base at J, with 21 bases between. CDR3 DNA sequence: TGTGCCAGCAGCCCCCTTAACCTCGGGGGGGCTTCTGGAAACACCATATATTTT. This gives the protein CASSPLNLGGASGNTIYF.

There are a few counts of this clonotype. This chain joins TRBV7-9 and TRBJ2-1, with 15 nucleotides matching TRBD2. Germline trimming cut 5 bases from V and 4 bases from J; bases unmatched to any gene: 3. The germline V gene encodes CDR1 SEHNR and CDR2 FQNEAQ (reference sequence). The CDR3 totals 16 residues. For the CDR3, the DNA is TGTGCCAGCAGCCGGACTAGCGGGGGGGAGTACAATGAGCAGTTCTTC. Its protein is CASSRTSGGEYNEQFF.

There are a few counts of this clonotype. Relative to the germline gene, one junction end is altered; a read error may explain this. This sequence joins TRBV7-7 and TRBJ2-5; 7 nucleotides agree with TRBD1. The germline V gene has CDR1 SSHAT and CDR2 FNYEAQ (reference sequence). The CDR3 spans 14 residues. The CDR3 reads CASSRTGYQETQYF. In DNA, the CDR3 is TGTGCTAGCAGCCGGACAGGATACCAAGAGACCCAGTACTTC.

The chain is built from TRBV24-1 and TRBJ2-1; TRBD2 aligns across 16 bases. The CDR3 has 18 amino acids. Germline-derived CDR1 and CDR2 are KGHDR and SFDVKD. V shed 1 base and J 5 bases; nucleotides not matched to a gene: 4. As DNA, the CDR3 is TGTGCCACCAGTGATTTAGGGACTAGCGGGAGGGCAAACAATGAGCAGTTCTTC. Protein sequence: CATSDLGTSGRANNEQFF.

This clonotype has more than one count but fewer than ten. This chain uses TRBV9 with TRBJ2-6; perhaps TRBD2 as D (5 bases). Germline V gene sequence: CDR1 SGDLS, CDR2 YYNGEE. The CDR3 has 18 amino acids. The germline V and J ends were trimmed by 0 bases and 0 bases, with 13 bases remaining between them. CDR3 region: CASSVGMGVNSGANVLTF. DNA of the CDR3: TGTGCCAGCAGCGTAGGAATGGGAGTTAACTCTGGGGCCAACGTCCTGACTTTC.

The sample holds a few counts of this clonotype. The CDR3 bases are TGCGCCAGCAGCCCAGGGGTCAGGGGCGGGTCTTCCTACAATGAGCAGTTCTTC. It encodes CASSPGVRGGSSYNEQFF. The chain links TRBV5-1 to TRBJ2-1; a possible D gene is TRBD1 (6 bases). The CDR3 is made up of 18 amino acids. CDR1 is SGHRS, CDR2 YFSETQ, per germline. With 4 bases removed from V and 1 base from J, the gap between germline ends came to 21 bases.

The CDR3, as DNA: TGCGCCAGCAGCTTGAGGGGGGACTATTCCTACAATGAGCAGTTCTTC. Its protein is CASSLRGDYSYNEQFF. V usage is TRBV5-1 and J usage is TRBJ2-1; tentatively, D is TRBD2 (7 bases). Trimming removed 1 base at V and 1 base at J, with 12 bases between. Germline V CDR1 and CDR2: SGHRS, YFSETQ. The CDR3 extends over 16 amino acids. Using reference TRBV5-1 and TRBJ2-1 for the parts outside the CDR3, the full variable domain is KAGVTQTPRYLIKTRGQQVTLSCSPISGHRSVSWYQQTPGQGLQFLFEYFSETQRNKGNFPGRFSGRQFSNSRSEMNVSTLELGDSALYLCASSLRGDYSYNEQFFGPGTRLTVL.

The table lists this clonotype with a few counts. CDR3 protein: CASSLARTSYNEQFF. CDR3 coding DNA: TGTGCCAGCAGCTTAGCGAGGACGAGTTACAATGAGCAGTTCTTC. This chain joins TRBV7-6 and TRBJ2-1; D is uncertain. The CDR3 is 15 amino acids. The germline V gene encodes CDR1 SGHVS and CDR2 FNYEAQ. V lost 0 bases and J 4 bases, leaving 10 bases between the germline ends.

The gene calls are TRBV9 and TRBJ1-2; D is unclear. V was shortened by 0 bases and J by 2 bases, with 5 bases between the two germline ends. CDR1 SGDLS and CDR2 YYNGEE come from the germline V gene. This CDR3 is 13 amino acids long. As DNA, the CDR3 is TGTGCCAGCAGCGTAGACGGGAACTATGGCTACACCTTC. Protein sequence: CASSVDGNYGYTF.

V is TRBV5-1 and J is TRBJ2-1; TRBD2 agrees at 11 bases. CDR1 is SGHRS, CDR2 YFSETQ, per germline. The junction had 8 bases not matched to a gene; V was cut back by 4 bases and J by 8 bases. This CDR3 comprises 15 residues. CDR3 in amino acids: CASSLTSGMKYEQFF. In nucleotides, the CDR3 is TGCGCCAGCAGCCTGACTAGCGGGATGAAGTATGAGCAGTTCTTC.

This rearrangement joins TRBV29-1 to TRBJ2-7; D is possibly TRBD2 (6 bases). CDR3 length: 14 amino acids. Between the trimmed V and J ends, which lost 3 bases and 6 bases, there was a span of 18 bases. Germline CDR1 SQVTM, CDR2 ANQGSEA. This CDR3 is CSVEGGTNGIEQYF. The CDR3, as DNA: TGCAGCGTTGAGGGGGGAACTAACGGTATCGAGCAGTACTTC.

This clonotype was counted only a few times. The V and J genes are TRBV5-6 and TRBJ2-1; tentatively, D is TRBD2 (5 bases). Germline-derived CDR1 and CDR2 are SGHDT and YYEEEE. This CDR3 region has 12 residues. Trimming removed 4 bases from V and 8 bases from J, with 10 bases in between. CDR3: CASSPTIYEQFF. Here the CDR3 DNA reads TGTGCCAGCAGCCCGACTATCTATGAGCAGTTCTTC.

This clonotype has more than one count but fewer than ten. The V and J genes are TRBV24-1 and TRBJ2-3, with TRBD2 identical over 12 bases. There are 17 residues in the CDR3. J gave up 6 bases and V 4 bases, and 10 bases lay outside the gene matches. The germline CDR1 and CDR2 sequences are KGHDR and SFDVKD. The CDR3 DNA is TGTGCCACCAGTGACCCCGAACTAGCGGGGGGCGGTGATACGCAGTATTTT. It translates to CATSDPELAGGGDTQYF.

A few counts support this clonotype. This rearrangement joins TRBV5-1 to TRBJ2-1; 11 bases align to TRBD1. V dropped 5 bases and J dropped 0; count of bases not matched to a gene: 7. The CDR3 contains 17 residues. Germline V gene data show CDR1 as SGHRS and CDR2 as YFSETQ. In nucleotides, the CDR3 is TGCGCCAGCAGACGATTAGGGACAGGGGGCTCCTACAATGAGCAGTTCTTC. Its protein is CASRRLGTGGSYNEQFF. Combining the CDR3 with reference TRBV5-1 and TRBJ2-1 gives the whole variable domain KAGVTQTPRYLIKTRGQQVTLSCSPISGHRSVSWYQQTPGQGLQFLFEYFSETQRNKGNFPGRFSGRQFSNSRSEMNVSTLELGDSALYLCASRRLGTGGSYNEQFFGPGTRLTVL.

This clonotype was seen more than once but under ten times. This chain joins TRBV3-1 and TRBJ1-4; 7 bases map to TRBD1. Trimming removed 2 bases from V and 10 bases from J; junction bases left unmatched: 13. In germline, CDR1 is LGHDT, CDR2 YNNKEL (reference sequence). This CDR3 region has 16 residues. The CDR3 sequence: CASSQTGQMRVGKLFF. DNA of the CDR3: TGTGCCAGCAGCCAAACGGGACAGATGCGTGTTGGAAAACTGTTTTTT.

J is TRBJ2-2 and V is TRBV7-2; possible D gene TRBD1, 5 bases. The CDR3 is 15 residues long. Trimming took 4 bases from V and 4 from J, leaving 13 bases between them. Germline CDR1 reads SGHTA; CDR2 reads FQGNSA. Written as DNA, the CDR3 is TGTGCCAGCAGCTCGCGCAGGGCCAGCACCGGGGAGCTGTTTTTT. Translated, it gives CASSSRRASTGELFF.

J is TRBJ2-7 and V is TRBV5-5; D call uncertain. CDR1 and CDR2 from the germline V gene are SGHKS and YYEKEE (reference sequence). The CDR3 runs 15 residues. V was pared by 0 bases and J by 0 bases, with 10 bases between. Here the CDR3 reads CASSLAARNSYEQYF. The CDR3 bases are TGTGCCAGCAGCTTGGCGGCCCGGAACTCCTACGAGCAGTACTTC.

The J gene is TRBJ2-1, the V gene TRBV6-2 or TRBV6-3; D gene ambiguous. CDR1 MNHEY and CDR2 SVGEGT come from the germline V gene. CDR3 size: 12 residues. V was pared by 6 bases and J by 12 bases, with 15 bases between. CDR3 in DNA: TGTGCCAGCAGCCCTAGACTGGCCTCGCAGTTCTTC. Encoded protein: CASSPRLASQFF.